Following are 2 T cell receptor beta chains from one sample sequenced in a study of blood T cell repertoires in COVID-19. The table came from immunoSEQ multiplex PCR; TCRdb's copy has only in-frame clones and leaves some out. Altogether roughly 100,000 clones are present, roughly nine tenths being singletons, with the ten largest covering 4% to 6%. Material for sequencing was peripheral blood. The receptors derive from a human donor in a cohort sampled during active COVID-19.

The V and J genes are TRBV29-1 and TRBJ1-1; 11 nucleotides align to TRBD1. V shed 6 bases and J 4 bases; nucleotides not matched to a gene: 4. The CDR3 runs 13 residues. Germline CDR1 is SQVTM and CDR2 is ANQGSEA. The CDR3 is CSVEGQGGTEAFF. The CDR3 DNA reads as TGCAGCGTAGAGGGACAGGGGGGCACTGAAGCTTTCTTT.

The rearrangement joins TRBV5-4 to TRBJ1-2; possibly TRBD1 for D (6 bases). Deletions cut 4 bases from V and 2 bases from J, with 12 bases between. CDR1 is SGHNT and CDR2 is YYREEE in the germline V gene (reference sequence). This CDR3 region has 14 residues. CDR3 residues: CASSPGAGNYGYTF. CDR3 nucleotides: TGTGCCAGCAGCCCAGGGGCAGGGAACTATGGCTACACCTTC.